These 14 T cell receptor beta chains came from one sample sequenced in a study of cytomegalovirus exposure and HLA in healthy donors (TCRdb year 2017). The method behind the library was the immunoSEQ multiplex PCR assay. A mixture of 60 forward primers for TCR Vbeta segments and 13 reverse primers for TCR Jbeta segments was used in the multiplex PCR. In its TCRdb copy, this immuneACCESS table keeps in-frame sequences only and misses some clones. Where compared with another copy, unresolved V genes explain less than half of these, and the others have no known cause. Across this sample there are over 150,000 clones, with approximately 76% seen only once. The top ten clonotypes cover about 5.4% of the sample. Source material: PBMCs. These TCRs come from a woman younger than 35 in good health and CMV-seropositive.

This chain connects TRBV28 to TRBJ1-1; D might be TRBD1 (5 bases). Germline V gene lookup returns CDR1 MDHEN and CDR2 SYDVKM. Trimming pared 1 base from V and 5 bases from J, leaving 11 bases between. The CDR3 consists of 14 residues. The DNA for the CDR3 is TGTGCCAGCAGTTTATCCCAGGGTATGACTGAAGCTTTCTTT. Translation: CASSLSQGMTEAFF.

This sequence joins TRBV12-5 and TRBJ1-4; no clear D gene. This CDR3 spans 15 amino acids. Germline CDR1 LGHNT, CDR2 FRNRAP. CDR3 residues: CATFHPGMPKEKLFF. CDR3 DNA sequence: TGTGCCACGTTTCACCCGGGGATGCCCAAAGAAAAACTGTTTTTT. Full variable domain (outside the CDR3, taken from reference TRBV12-5 and TRBJ1-4): DARVTQTPRHKVTEMGQEVTMRCQPILGHNTVFWYRQTMMQGLELLAYFRNRAPLDDSGMPKDRFSAEMPDATLATLKIQPSEPRDSAVYFCATFHPGMPKEKLFFGSGTQLSVL.

The chain joins TRBV9 to TRBJ2-4; TRBD1 might be the D (5 bases). CDR1 SGDLS and CDR2 YYNGEE come from the germline V gene. Trimming took 0 bases from V and 6 from J, leaving 10 bases between them. This CDR3 spans 14 amino acids. The CDR3 region is CASSVGAGPNIQYF. CDR3 in DNA: TGTGCCAGCAGCGTAGGGGCAGGGCCAAACATTCAGTACTTC.

This clone has a handful of counts. This chain joins TRBV19 and TRBJ1-2; TRBD1 is a possible D gene (6 bases). V was pared by 7 bases and J by 2 bases, with 14 bases between. The germline V gene has CDR1 LNHDA and CDR2 SQIVND (reference sequence). CDR3 length: 14 residues. The CDR3 reads CASTLGGGNYGYTF. CDR3 coding DNA: TGTGCCAGTACCCTGGGGGGGGGCAACTATGGCTACACCTTC. The variable domain in full, with the rest retrieved from reference TRBV19 and TRBJ1-2, is DGGITQSPKYLFRKEGQNVTLSCEQNLNHDAMYWYRQDPGQGLRLIYYSQIVNDFQKGDIAEGYSVSREKKESFPLTVTSAQKNPTAFYLCASTLGGGNYGYTFGSGTRLTVV.

This chain connects TRBV27 to TRBJ2-7, with D possibly being TRBD2 (6 bases). The germline CDR1 and CDR2 sequences are MNHEY and SMNVEV (reference sequence). CDR3 length: 19 residues. V gave up 4 bases and J gave up 3 bases, with 28 bases separating them. The DNA of the CDR3 is TGTGCCAGCAGTTCTCCTTATAAGGAGGGAAGGTCGCGGGACTACGAGCAGTACTTC. Its translation is CASSSPYKEGRSRDYEQYF.

In this sample, this clone turned up once. The genes are TRBV29-1 and TRBJ2-1; tentatively, D is TRBD1 (6 bases). Between the trimmed V and J ends, which lost 6 bases and 6 bases, there was a span of 15 bases. Germline V gives CDR1 SQVTM, CDR2 ANQGSEA. CDR3 length: 13 amino acids. CDR3 residues: CSVGAGQINEQFF. CDR3 nucleotides: TGCAGCGTCGGGGCCGGACAGATCAATGAGCAGTTCTTC.

The chain has TRBV7-9 and TRBJ2-3, with 9 bases fitting TRBD1. There are 16 residues in the CDR3. Germline assignment: CDR1 SEHNR and CDR2 FQNEAQ (reference sequence). With V trimmed by 0 bases and J by 4 bases, 5 bases remained unmatched. The CDR3 protein is CASSLAVGTGPDTQYF. CDR3 nucleotide sequence: TGTGCCAGCAGCTTAGCCGTCGGGACAGGGCCAGATACGCAGTATTTT.

V gene TRBV19 combines with J gene TRBJ1-6; D is unresolved. The CDR3 sequence is 14 residues long. V gave up 1 base and J gave up 8 bases, with 9 bases separating them. The germline V gene has CDR1 LNHDA and CDR2 SQIVND (reference sequence). CDR3 sequence reads: CASSIGEDYSPLHF. The CDR3 bases are TGTGCCAGTAGTATAGGGGAGGATTATTCACCCCTCCACTTT.

Points on this clone: The junction does not match germline at one end; this may be a read error. The V gene is TRBV6-5, the J gene TRBJ2-7; 12 nucleotides line up with TRBD1. CDR1 and CDR2 from the germline V gene are MNHEY and SVGAGI. The CDR3 is made up of 14 amino acids. The CDR3 sequence is CAGSSGQGAQEQYF. The CDR3 DNA follows: TGTGCCGGCAGCTCGGGACAGGGGGCTCAGGAGCAGTACTTC.

The chain combines TRBV5-4 with TRBJ2-1, with 8 bases identical to TRBD1. The CDR3 is 17 amino acids. CDR1 is SGHNT and CDR2 is YYREEE in the germline V gene (reference sequence). With 1 base clipped from V and 0 bases from J, the junction kept 6 bases outside the gene matches. The CDR3 protein is CASSLPVDRVSYNEQFF. The CDR3 DNA reads TGTGCCAGCAGCTTGCCGGTGGACAGGGTCTCCTACAATGAGCAGTTCTTC. Looking up the rest from reference TRBV5-4 and TRBJ2-1 gives the full variable domain: ETGVTQSPTHLIKTRGQQVTLRCSSQSGHNTVSWYQQALGQGPQFIFQYYREEENGRGNFPPRFSGLQFPNYSSELNVNALELDDSALYLCASSLPVDRVSYNEQFFGPGTRLTVL.

The chain joins TRBV7-2 to TRBJ2-3; 8 positions agree with TRBD2. In germline, CDR1 is SGHTA, CDR2 FQGNSA. CDR3 size: 16 residues. J lost 2 bases, V lost 1 base, and 5 bases had no gene match. The DNA for the CDR3 is TGTGCCAGCAGCTTAGTCGGGGGGGTACCCACAGATACGCAGTATTTT. This gives the protein CASSLVGGVPTDTQYF.

This CDR3 is CASSERGAVGSPLHF. The CDR3, as DNA: TGTGCCAGCAGTGAACGGGGGGCAGTCGGTTCACCCCTCCACTTT. This chain uses TRBV2 with TRBJ1-6; perhaps TRBD1 as D (6 bases). Trimming shortened V by 2 bases and J by 9 bases, and 14 bases separated the two germline ends. This CDR3 has 15 amino acids. CDR1 is SNHLY, CDR2 FYNNEI, per germline.

The chain has TRBV18 and TRBJ2-2, with no clear D. The germline gives CDR1 KGHSH, CDR2 LQKENI. The CDR3 covers 13 residues. The V end lost 3 bases, the J end lost 7 bases, and 9 bases lay between the germline ends. The CDR3 sequence: CASSPGPGGELFF. CDR3 in DNA: TGTGCCAGCTCACCTGGGCCCGGCGGGGAGCTGTTTTTT.

V and J are TRBV29-1 and TRBJ1-1; no firm D call. The germline V and J ends were trimmed by 4 bases and 4 bases, with 7 bases remaining between them. There are 11 residues in the CDR3. Germline lookup yields CDR1 SQVTM and CDR2 ANQGSEA. CDR3 region: CSVGLFTEAFF. CDR3 nucleotide sequence: TGCAGCGTTGGGCTCTTCACTGAAGCTTTCTTT.